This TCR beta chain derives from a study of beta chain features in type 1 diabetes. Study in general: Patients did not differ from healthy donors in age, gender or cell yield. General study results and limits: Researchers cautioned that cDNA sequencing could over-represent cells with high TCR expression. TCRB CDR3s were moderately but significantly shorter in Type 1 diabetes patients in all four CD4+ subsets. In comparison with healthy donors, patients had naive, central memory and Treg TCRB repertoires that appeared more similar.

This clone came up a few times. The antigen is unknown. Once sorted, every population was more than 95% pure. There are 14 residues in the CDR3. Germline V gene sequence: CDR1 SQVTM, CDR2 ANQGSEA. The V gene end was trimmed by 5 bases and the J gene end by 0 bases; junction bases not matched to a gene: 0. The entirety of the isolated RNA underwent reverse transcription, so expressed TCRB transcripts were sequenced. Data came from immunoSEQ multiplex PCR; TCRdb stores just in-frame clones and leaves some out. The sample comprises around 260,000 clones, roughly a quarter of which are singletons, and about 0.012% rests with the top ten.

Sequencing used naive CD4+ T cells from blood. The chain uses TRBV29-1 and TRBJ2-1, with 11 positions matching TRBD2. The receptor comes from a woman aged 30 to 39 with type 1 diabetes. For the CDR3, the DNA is TGCAGCGTTACTAGCGGGAGCTCCTACAATGAGCAGTTCTTC. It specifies CSVTSGSSYNEQFF.